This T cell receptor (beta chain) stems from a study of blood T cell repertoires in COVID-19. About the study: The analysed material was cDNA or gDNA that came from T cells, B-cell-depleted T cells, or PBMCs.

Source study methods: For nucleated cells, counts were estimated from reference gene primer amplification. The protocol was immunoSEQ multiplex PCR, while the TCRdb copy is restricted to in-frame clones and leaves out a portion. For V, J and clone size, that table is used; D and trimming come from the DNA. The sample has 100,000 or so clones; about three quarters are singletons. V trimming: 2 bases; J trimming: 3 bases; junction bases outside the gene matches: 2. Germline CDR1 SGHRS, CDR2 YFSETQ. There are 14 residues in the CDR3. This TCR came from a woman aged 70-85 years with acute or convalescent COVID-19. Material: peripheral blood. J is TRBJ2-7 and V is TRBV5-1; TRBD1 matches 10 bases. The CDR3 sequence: CASSFGTGVYEQYF. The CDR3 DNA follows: TGCGCCAGCAGCTTCGGGACAGGGGTCTACGAGCAGTACTTC.